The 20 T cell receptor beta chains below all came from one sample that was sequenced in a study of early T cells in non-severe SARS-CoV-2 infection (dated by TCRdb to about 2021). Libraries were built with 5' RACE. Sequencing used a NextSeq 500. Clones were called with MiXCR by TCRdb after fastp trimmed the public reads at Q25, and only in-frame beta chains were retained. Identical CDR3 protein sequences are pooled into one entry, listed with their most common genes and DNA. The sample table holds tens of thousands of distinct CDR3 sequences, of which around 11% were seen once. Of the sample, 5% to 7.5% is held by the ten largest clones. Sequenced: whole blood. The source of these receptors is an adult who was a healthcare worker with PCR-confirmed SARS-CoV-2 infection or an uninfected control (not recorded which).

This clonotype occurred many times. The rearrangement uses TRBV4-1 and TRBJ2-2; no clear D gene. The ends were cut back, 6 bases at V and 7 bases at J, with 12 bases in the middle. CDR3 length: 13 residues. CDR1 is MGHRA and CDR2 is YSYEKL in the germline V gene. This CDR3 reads CASSPLHHGELFF. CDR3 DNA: TGCGCCAGCAGTCCACTACATCACGGGGAGCTGTTTTTT.

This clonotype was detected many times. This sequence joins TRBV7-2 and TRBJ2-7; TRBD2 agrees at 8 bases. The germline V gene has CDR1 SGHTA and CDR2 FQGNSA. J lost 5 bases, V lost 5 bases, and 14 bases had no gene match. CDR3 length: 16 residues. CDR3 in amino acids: CASSQGLAFSVHEQYF. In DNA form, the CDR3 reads TGTGCCAGCAGCCAAGGACTAGCTTTTTCTGTCCACGAGCAGTACTTC.

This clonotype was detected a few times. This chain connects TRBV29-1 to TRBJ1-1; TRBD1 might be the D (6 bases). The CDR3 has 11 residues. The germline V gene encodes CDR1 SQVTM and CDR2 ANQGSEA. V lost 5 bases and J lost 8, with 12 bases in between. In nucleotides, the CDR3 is TGCAGCGTTAACACAGGGTCAGAAGCTTTCTTT. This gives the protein CSVNTGSEAFF.

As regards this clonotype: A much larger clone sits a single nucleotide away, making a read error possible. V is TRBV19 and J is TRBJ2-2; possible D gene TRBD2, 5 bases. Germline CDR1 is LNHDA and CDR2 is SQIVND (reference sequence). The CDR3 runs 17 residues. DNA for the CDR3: TGTGCCAGTAGTATAGGGTCTGCCAGGAGATTCACCGGGGAGCCGTTTTTT. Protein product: CASSIGSARRFTGEPFF.

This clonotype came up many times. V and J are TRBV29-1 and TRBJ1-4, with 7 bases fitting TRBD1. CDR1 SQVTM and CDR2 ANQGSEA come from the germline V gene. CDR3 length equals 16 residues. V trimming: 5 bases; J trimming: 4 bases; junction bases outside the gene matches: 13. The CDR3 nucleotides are TGCAGCGTTACCTACACAACAGGGGCGGTTAATGAAAAACTGTTTTTT. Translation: CSVTYTTGAVNEKLFF. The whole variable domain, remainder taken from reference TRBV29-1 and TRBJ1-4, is SAVISQKPSRDICQRGTSLTIQCQVDSQVTMMFWYRQQPGQSLTLIATANQGSEATYESGFVIDKFPISRPNLTFSTLTVSNMSPEDSSIYLCSVTYTTGAVNEKLFFGSGTQLSVL.

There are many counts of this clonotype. CDR3 loop: CASRVGRTGYNEQFF. CDR3 DNA: TGTGCCAGCAGAGTTGGGCGGACTGGGTACAATGAGCAGTTCTTC. The genes are TRBV12-3 or TRBV12-4 and TRBJ2-1, with TRBD2 as a possible D gene (5 bases). The CDR3 has 15 residues. V was cut by 6 bases and J by 4 bases, with 16 bases left in between.

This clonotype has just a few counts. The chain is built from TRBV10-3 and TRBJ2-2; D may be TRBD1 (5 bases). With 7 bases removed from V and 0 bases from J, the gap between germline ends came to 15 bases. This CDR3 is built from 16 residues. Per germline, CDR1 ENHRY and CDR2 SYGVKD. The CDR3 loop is CAIIETAGPNTGELFF. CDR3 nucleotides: TGTGCCATCATCGAGACAGCAGGCCCGAACACCGGGGAGCTGTTTTTT.

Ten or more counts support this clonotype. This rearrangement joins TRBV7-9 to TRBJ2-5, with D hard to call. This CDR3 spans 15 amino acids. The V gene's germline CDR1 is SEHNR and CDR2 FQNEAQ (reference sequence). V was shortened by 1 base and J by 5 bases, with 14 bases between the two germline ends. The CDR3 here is CASSLEGSGLETQYF. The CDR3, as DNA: TGTGCCAGCAGCTTAGAAGGTAGTGGGTTGGAGACCCAGTACTTC.

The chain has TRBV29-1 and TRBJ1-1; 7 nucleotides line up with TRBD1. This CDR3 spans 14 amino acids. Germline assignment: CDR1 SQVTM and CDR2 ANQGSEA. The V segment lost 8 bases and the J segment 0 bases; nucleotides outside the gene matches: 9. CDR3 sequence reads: CSTWTGPLNTEAFF. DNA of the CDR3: TGCAGCACCTGGACAGGCCCTTTGAACACTGAAGCTTTCTTT. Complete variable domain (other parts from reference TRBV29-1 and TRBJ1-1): SAVISQKPSRDICQRGTSLTIQCQVDSQVTMMFWYRQQPGQSLTLIATANQGSEATYESGFVIDKFPISRPNLTFSTLTVSNMSPEDSSIYLCSTWTGPLNTEAFFGQGTRLTVV.

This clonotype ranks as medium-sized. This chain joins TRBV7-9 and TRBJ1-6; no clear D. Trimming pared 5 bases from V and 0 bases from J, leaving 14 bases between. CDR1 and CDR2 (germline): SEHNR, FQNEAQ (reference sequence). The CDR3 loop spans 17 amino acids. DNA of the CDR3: TGTGCCAGCAGCCCAGCCCAACAGAGCTCCTATAATTCACCCCTCCACTTT. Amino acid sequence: CASSPAQQSSYNSPLHF.

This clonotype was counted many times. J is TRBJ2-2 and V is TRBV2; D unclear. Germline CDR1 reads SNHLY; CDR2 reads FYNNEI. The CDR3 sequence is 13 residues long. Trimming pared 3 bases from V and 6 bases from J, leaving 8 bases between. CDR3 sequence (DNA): TGTGCCAGCAGTGATATTATGGCCGGGGAGCTGTTTTTT. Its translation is CASSDIMAGELFF.

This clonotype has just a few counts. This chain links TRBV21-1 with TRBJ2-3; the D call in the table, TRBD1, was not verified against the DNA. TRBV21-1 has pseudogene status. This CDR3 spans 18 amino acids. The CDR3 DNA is TGTGCCAGCGATCCCACAGCGGGGGCCCGTGCTAGCACAGATACGCAGTATTTT. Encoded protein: CASDPTAGARASTDTQYF.

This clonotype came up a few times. The CDR3 reads CSARVRGSDEQYF. CDR3 nucleotide sequence: TGCAGTGCTAGAGTGCGGGGCTCGGACGAGCAGTACTTC. This chain links TRBV20-1 with TRBJ2-7; weak D call: TRBD2 (6 bases). Deletions cut 1 base from V and 5 bases from J, with 12 bases between. CDR3 length: 13 residues. Germline V CDR1 and CDR2: DFQATT, SNEGSKA (reference sequence).

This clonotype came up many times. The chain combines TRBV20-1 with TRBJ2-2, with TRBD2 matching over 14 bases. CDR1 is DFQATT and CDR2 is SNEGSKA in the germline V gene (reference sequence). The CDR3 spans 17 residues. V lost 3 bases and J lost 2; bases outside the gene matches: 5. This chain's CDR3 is CSASRLAGGPNTGELFF. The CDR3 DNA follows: TGCAGTGCTAGCCGACTAGCGGGGGGGCCTAACACCGGGGAGCTGTTTTTT.

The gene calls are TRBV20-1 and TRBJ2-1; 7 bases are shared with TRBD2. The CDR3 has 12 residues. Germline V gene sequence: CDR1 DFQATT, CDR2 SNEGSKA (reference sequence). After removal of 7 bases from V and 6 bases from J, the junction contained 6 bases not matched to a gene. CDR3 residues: CSVASGLNEQFF. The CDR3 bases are TGCAGTGTTGCTAGCGGACTCAATGAGCAGTTCTTC.

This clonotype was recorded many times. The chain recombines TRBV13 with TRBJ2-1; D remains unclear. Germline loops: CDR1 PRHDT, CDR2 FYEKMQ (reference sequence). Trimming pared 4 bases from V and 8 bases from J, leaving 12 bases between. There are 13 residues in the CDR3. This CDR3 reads CASSSDRADEQFF. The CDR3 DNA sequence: TGTGCCAGCAGCTCGGACCGGGCCGATGAGCAGTTCTTC.

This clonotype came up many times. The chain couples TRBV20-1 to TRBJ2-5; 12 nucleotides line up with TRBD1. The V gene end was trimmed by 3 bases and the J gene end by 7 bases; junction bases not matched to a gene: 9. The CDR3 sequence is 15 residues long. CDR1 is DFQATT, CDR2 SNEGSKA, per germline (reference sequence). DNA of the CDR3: TGCAGTGCTAGGACCGGGACAGGGGGCATCGGGACCCAGTACTTC. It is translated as CSARTGTGGIGTQYF.

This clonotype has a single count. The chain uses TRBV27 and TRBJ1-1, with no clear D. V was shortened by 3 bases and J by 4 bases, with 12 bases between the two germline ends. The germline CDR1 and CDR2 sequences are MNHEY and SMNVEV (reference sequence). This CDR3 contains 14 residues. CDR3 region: CASSFLLEGTEAFF. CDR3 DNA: TGTGCCAGCAGTTTCCTTTTGGAGGGCACTGAAGCTTTCTTT.

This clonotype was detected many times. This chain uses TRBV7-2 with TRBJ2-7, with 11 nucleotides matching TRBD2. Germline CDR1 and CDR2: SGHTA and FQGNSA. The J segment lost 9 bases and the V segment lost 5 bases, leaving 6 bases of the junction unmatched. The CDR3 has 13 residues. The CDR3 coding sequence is TGTGCCAGCAGCCTCGGGACTAGCGGACGGCAGTACTTC. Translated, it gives CASSLGTSGRQYF.

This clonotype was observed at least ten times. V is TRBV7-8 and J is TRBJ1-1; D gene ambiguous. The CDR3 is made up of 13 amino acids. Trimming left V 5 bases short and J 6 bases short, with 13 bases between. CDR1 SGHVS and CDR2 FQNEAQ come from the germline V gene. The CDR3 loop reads CASSGNLEAEAFF. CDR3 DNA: TGTGCCAGCAGCGGTAATCTTGAGGCTGAAGCTTTCTTT.